Listed below are T cell receptor beta chains from one sample, sequenced in a study of CD8 T cells in ankylosing spondylitis. TCRdb ran MiXCR on the 5' RACE reads and lists one entry per CDR3 protein. The sample lists some 130,000 distinct CDR3 sequences; 17% were seen once. Sequenced input: blood, either unsorted or a sorted T cell fraction (not recorded which). The origin of the receptors is a male donor with ankylosing spondylitis. Each CDR3 is given with its conserved first and last residue. The order of the fields is V gene, CDR3 protein.

v_gene: TRBV12-3/TRBV12-4
CDR3aa: CASSLSSGSHEQYF

v_gene: TRBV28
CDR3aa: CASSDGVSSYNEQFF

v_gene: TRBV6-1
CDR3aa: CAYAERGNTDTQYF

v_gene: TRBV7-9
CDR3aa: CASSFGPDGAFF

v_gene: TRBV6-1
CDR3aa: CASSPVGGGGRQFF

v_gene: TRBV12-3/TRBV12-4
CDR3aa: CASSLALRGGRTDTQYF

v_gene: TRBV5-1
CDR3aa: CASSLHGSQYEQYF

v_gene: TRBV13
CDR3aa: CASSPGIRTDTQYF

v_gene: TRBV9
CDR3aa: CASSVDGISTDTQYF

v_gene: TRBV6-1
CDR3aa: CASSIGQGNQPQHF

v_gene: TRBV12-3/TRBV12-4
CDR3aa: CASSLAAPTGRNEKLFF

v_gene: TRBV28
CDR3aa: CASSPQRWDRYEQYF

v_gene: TRBV9
CDR3aa: CASSPGTLASTEAFF

v_gene: TRBV5-1
CDR3aa: CASSFNRDRGSEQYF

v_gene: TRBV18
CDR3aa: CASSPQGAEAFF

v_gene: TRBV20-1
CDR3aa: CSARDGDLGNQPQHF

v_gene: TRBV4-2
CDR3aa: CASSQGLAGADEQFF

v_gene: TRBV9
CDR3aa: CASSVGIAGPNSLYSNQPQHF